The 23 T cell receptor beta chains presented below share a single source sample, sequenced in a study of T-cell memory formation after mild COVID-19. MiXCR, applied by TCRdb to the 5' RACE reads, yields one record per CDR3 protein. The top ten clones hold 20% to 25% of a sample with around 250,000 distinct CDR3 sequences, around 15% of them seen once. Sequences were obtained from PBMCs or a T cell subset sorted from them (not recorded which). Every receptor here comes from a man between 18 and 35 years old who had mild COVID-19 (a few samples of this study predate the infection). Cell type and time point are not known.

The table lists this clonotype with many counts. The chain carries TRBV6-6 and TRBJ2-5, with 7 bases that match TRBD1. Germline CDR1 and CDR2: MNHNY and SVGAGI (reference sequence). The CDR3 length is 15 residues. The V gene end was trimmed by 5 bases and the J gene end by 0 bases; junction bases not matched to a gene: 6. CDR3 in DNA: TGTGCCAGCAGTGACCGGGACAGATACCAAGAGACCCAGTACTTC. Translated, it gives CASSDRDRYQETQYF.

This clonotype was recorded a few times. This CDR3 is CSAREGGPTGEQYF. The CDR3 nucleotides are TGCAGTGCTAGAGAAGGCGGACCCACGGGGGAGCAGTACTTC. The chain combines TRBV20-1 with TRBJ2-7; possible D gene TRBD2, 5 bases. The V end was cut by 0 bases, the J end by 7 bases, with 16 bases between. The CDR3 covers 14 residues. CDR1 and CDR2 (germline): DFQATT, SNEGSKA (reference sequence).

This clonotype has only a few counts. The CDR3 region is CASSLEVASSTDTQYF. For the CDR3, the DNA is TGCGCCAGCAGCTTGGAGGTGGCCTCTAGCACAGATACGCAGTATTTT. The rearrangement joins TRBV5-1 to TRBJ2-3, with D unclear. V shed 0 bases and J shed 0 bases, with 11 bases lying between them. CDR3 length equals 16 residues. Germline values: CDR1 SGHRS, CDR2 YFSETQ.

This clonotype has a count of ten or more. The chain carries TRBV27 and TRBJ2-7; the D call may be TRBD1 or TRBD2 (5 bases each). The CDR3 has 14 amino acids. Germline loops: CDR1 MNHEY, CDR2 SMNVEV (reference sequence). V lost 5 bases and J 3 bases, leaving 14 bases between the germline ends. The CDR3 DNA reads as TGTGCCAGCAGTCCTAGCCGGACAAGCTACGAGCAGTACTTC. This gives the protein CASSPSRTSYEQYF.

This clonotype was counted only a few times. The CDR3 region is CAWSGLDRAGAFF. In DNA, the CDR3 is TGTGCCTGGAGTGGGTTAGACAGGGCCGGAGCTTTCTTT. The gene calls are TRBV30 and TRBJ1-1; 7 nucleotides line up with TRBD1. There are 13 residues in the CDR3. Germline CDR1 is GTSNPN and CDR2 is SVGIG (reference sequence). The ends lost 1 base at V and 10 bases at J; junction bases unmatched: 9. Combining the CDR3 with reference TRBV30 and TRBJ1-1 gives the whole variable domain SQTIHQWPATLVQPVGSPLSLECTVEGTSNPNLYWYRQAAGRGLQLLFYSVGIGQISSEVPQNLSASRPQDRQFILSSKKLLLSDSGFYLCAWSGLDRAGAFFGQGTRLTVV.

This clonotype occurred a few times. J is TRBJ2-2 and V is TRBV5-1; D is undetermined. V was trimmed by 0 bases and J by 4 bases, leaving 13 bases between them. This CDR3 region has 16 residues. From germline, CDR1 is SGHRS and CDR2 YFSETQ. The CDR3 coding sequence is TGCGCCAGCAGCTTGGCCGGTGTGACTGGCACCGGGGAGCTGTTTTTT. Amino acids: CASSLAGVTGTGELFF.

This clonotype was seen a handful of times. The rearrangement uses TRBV7-2 and TRBJ1-1; D is undetermined. CDR1 is SGHTA, CDR2 FQGNSA, per germline. V was pared by 6 bases and J by 0 bases, with 8 bases between. The CDR3 is made up of 13 amino acids. The CDR3 sequence is CASRGGLNTEAFF. The CDR3 DNA reads as TGTGCCAGCAGAGGAGGACTGAACACTGAAGCTTTCTTT.

The chain joins TRBV4-1 to TRBJ1-6, with D maybe TRBD1 (6 bases). The CDR3 runs 13 residues. Germline V lookup: CDR1 MGHRA, CDR2 YSYEKL. The ends were cut back, 0 bases at V and 14 bases at J, with 11 bases in the middle. The CDR3 sequence: CASSQEGTWALHF. CDR3 coding DNA: TGCGCCAGCAGCCAAGAGGGGACATGGGCCCTCCACTTT.

The chain uses TRBV5-1 and TRBJ2-7; 11 bases fit TRBD2. The germline CDR1 and CDR2 sequences are SGHRS and YFSETQ. CDR3 length equals 16 residues. J was trimmed by 2 bases and V by 0 bases; bases with no gene match: 4. CDR3 DNA sequence: TGCGCCAGCAGCTTGGCCCTAGCGGGGGGTCCCTACGAGCAGTACTTC. Amino acid sequence: CASSLALAGGPYEQYF.

In its sample, this clonotype was seen a few times. The chain joins TRBV11-2 to TRBJ2-1; 8 bases match TRBD1. J lost 0 bases, V lost 6 bases, and 13 bases had no gene match. Germline V gives CDR1 SGHAT, CDR2 FQNNGV. This CDR3 region has 18 residues. In DNA, the CDR3 is TGTGCCAGCAGGGACGGAGGACAGGGAATGGGCTCCTACAATGAGCAGTTCTTC. It specifies CASRDGGQGMGSYNEQFF.

The V and J genes are TRBV5-1 and TRBJ1-2, with D possibly TRBD1 on 5 matching bases. This CDR3 contains 16 residues. Trimming shortened V by 6 bases and J by 12 bases, and 30 bases separated the two germline ends. The germline V gene encodes CDR1 SGHRS and CDR2 YFSETQ. The CDR3: CASKSKTGTDASGNTF. CDR3 in DNA: TGCGCCAGCAAATCAAAGACCGGGACCGACGCCTCGGGGAACACCTTC.

The chain joins TRBV3-1 to TRBJ2-7; 9 positions agree with TRBD1. CDR1 is LGHDT, CDR2 YNNKEL, per germline (reference sequence). The J segment lost 4 bases and the V segment lost 3 bases, leaving 4 bases of the junction unmatched. The CDR3 loop spans 14 amino acids. DNA for the CDR3: TGTGCCAGCAGCCAGGGACAGGGTAATTACGAGCAGTACTTC. Its translation is CASSQGQGNYEQYF.

The V gene is TRBV28, the J gene TRBJ1-4; D ambiguous. The CDR3 covers 14 residues. In germline, CDR1 is MDHEN, CDR2 SYDVKM. V lost 5 bases to trimming and J lost 3 bases, with 10 bases between them. CDR3 region: CASSPERANEKLFF. DNA for the CDR3: TGTGCCAGCAGTCCCGAGAGAGCTAATGAAAAACTGTTTTTT.

The chain recombines TRBV4-1 with TRBJ2-1; 11 bases agree with TRBD1. V dropped 1 base and J dropped 3; count of bases not matched to a gene: 2. Germline V gene data show CDR1 as MGHRA and CDR2 as YSYEKL. The length of the CDR3 is 16 residues. For the CDR3, the DNA is TGCGCCAGCAGCCAAGTAGGGACAGGGGGCTACAATGAGCAGTTCTTC. It translates to CASSQVGTGGYNEQFF.

This chain links TRBV4-3 with TRBJ1-2, with D maybe TRBD1 (5 bases). The V and J ends lost 0 bases and 0 bases respectively, with 14 bases between them. Germline V CDR1 and CDR2: LGHNA, YSLEER. The CDR3 loop spans 17 amino acids. The CDR3 here is CASSQDLWTPTNYGYTF. DNA for the CDR3: TGCGCCAGCAGCCAAGATTTATGGACACCGACTAACTATGGCTACACCTTC.

This clonotype was picked up a small number of times. This chain connects TRBV6-5 to TRBJ2-7; D gene uncertain. Germline V lookup: CDR1 MNHEY, CDR2 SVGAGI. This CDR3 has 14 residues. Trimming cost V 2 bases and J 1 base, with 9 bases left between them. The CDR3 DNA is TGTGCCAGCAGTTACGGCGCGGATTCCTACGAGCAGTACGTC. Translated: CASSYGADSYEQYV.

V usage is TRBV5-6 and J usage is TRBJ2-7; D assignment may be TRBD1 or TRBD2 (5 bases each). The ends were cut back, 4 bases at V and 2 bases at J, with 16 bases in the middle. CDR1 SGHDT and CDR2 YYEEEE come from the germline V gene. The CDR3 has 15 residues. The chain's CDR3 is CASSTVGRVAYEQYF. In nucleotides, the CDR3 is TGTGCCAGCAGCACGGTGGGACGGGTCGCCTACGAGCAGTACTTC.

V and J are TRBV7-2 and TRBJ2-5; possibly TRBD2 for D (6 bases). The length of the CDR3 is 14 residues. Germline assignment: CDR1 SGHTA and CDR2 FQGNSA. Trimming stripped 8 bases from V and 5 bases from J, with 18 bases between. As DNA, the CDR3 is TGTGCCAGCCAACCGCGGGGAGCGCGCGAGACCCAGTACTTC. Translation: CASQPRGARETQYF.

This CDR3 is CASSRDRDEAYNEQFF. The CDR3 DNA reads TGTGCCAGCAGCCGGGACAGGGATGAGGCATACAATGAGCAGTTCTTC. The V call is TRBV2, the J call TRBJ2-1, with TRBD1 identical over 9 bases. Germline CDR1 is SNHLY and CDR2 is FYNNEI. Trimming at V came to 6 bases and at J to 4 bases, leaving 10 bases not matched to a gene. This CDR3 is built from 16 residues. The entire variable domain, with the rest obtained from reference TRBV2 and TRBJ2-1, is as follows: EPEVTQTPSHQVTQMGQEVILRCVPISNHLYFYWYRQILGQKVEFLVSFYNNEISEKSEIFDDQFSVERPDGSNFTLKIRSTKLEDSAMYFCASSRDRDEAYNEQFFGPGTRLTVL.

The CDR3 nucleotides read TGTGCCAGCAGCTTCCGGGGTAAAAAGACCCAGTACTTC. Translation: CASSFRGKKTQYF. The V gene is TRBV3-1, the J gene TRBJ2-5; tentatively, D is TRBD2 (5 bases). V was shortened by 5 bases and J by 6 bases, with 13 bases between the two germline ends. The germline V gene encodes CDR1 LGHDT and CDR2 YNNKEL (reference sequence). The CDR3 is 13 residues long.

This clonotype has just a few counts. This chain joins TRBV7-3 and TRBJ2-1; D remains unclear. The CDR3 totals 14 residues. Germline CDR1 and CDR2: SGHTA and FQGTGA. V gave up 0 bases and J gave up 8 bases, with 11 bases separating them. The chain's CDR3 is CASSLTRVVDEQFF. The CDR3 DNA follows: TGTGCCAGCAGCTTAACCCGGGTGGTGGATGAGCAGTTCTTC.

The CDR3 region has the DNA TGTGCCAGCAGCACGCGGACGGCTAGCTCCTACGAGCAGTACTTC. This translates into CASSTRTASSYEQYF. This rearrangement joins TRBV7-9 to TRBJ2-7; D remains unclear. The length of the CDR3 is 15 residues. Per the germline V gene, CDR1 is SEHNR and CDR2 is FQNEAQ (reference sequence). The V end was cut by 5 bases, the J end by 0 bases, with 14 bases between.

In its sample, this clonotype was seen many times. This chain joins TRBV20-1 and TRBJ2-5; 12 nucleotides agree with TRBD2. Trimming at V came to 1 base and at J to 4 bases, leaving 1 base not matched to a gene. CDR1 and CDR2 from the germline V gene are DFQATT and SNEGSKA (reference sequence). The CDR3 runs 14 residues. CDR3 sequence reads: CSARGLAGVETQYF. DNA of the CDR3: TGCAGTGCTAGAGGACTAGCGGGGGTAGAGACCCAGTACTTC.